One sample yielded the 23 T cell receptor beta chains listed below, sequenced in a study of shared clonotypes between healthy human individuals. Method: immunoSEQ multiplex PCR; TCRdb's copy keeps in-frame clones and lacks some. In the table there are some 2,000,000 clones, roughly 95% of which are singletons. The sample consisted of naive CD4+ T cells sorted from blood. Subset denoted: CD45RA+ positively selected. All receptors derive from a man between 18 and 35 years old in good health.

The chain links TRBV4-1 to TRBJ1-4; 7 bases agree with TRBD1. Germline V gene data show CDR1 as MGHRA and CDR2 as YSYEKL. J lost 8 bases, V lost 0 bases, and 9 bases had no gene match. The CDR3 spans 16 residues. Here the CDR3 DNA reads TGCGCCAGCAGCCAAGAGGCATACAGGGGAAGGGAAAAACTGTTTTTT. This sequence encodes CASSQEAYRGREKLFF.

This rearrangement joins TRBV9 to TRBJ2-7; 11 nucleotides line up with TRBD2. CDR3 length equals 18 residues. Germline V gives CDR1 SGDLS, CDR2 YYNGEE. Unmatched junction bases numbered 10, after V lost 0 bases and J lost 2 bases. CDR3 nucleotide sequence: TGTGCCAGCAGCGTAGGGATTCGAGGGGGACTAGCGGCCTACGAGCAGTACTTC. Its translation is CASSVGIRGGLAAYEQYF.

The chain combines TRBV28 with TRBJ1-1; 8 bases are a match to TRBD1. This CDR3 contains 15 residues. Looked up from germline, CDR1 is MDHEN and CDR2 is SYDVKM. V trimming: 3 bases; J trimming: 1 base; junction bases outside the gene matches: 4. Here the CDR3 reads CASSFLGQENTEAFF. CDR3 in DNA: TGTGCCAGCAGTTTTTTGGGACAGGAGAACACTGAAGCTTTCTTT.

The chain couples TRBV5-1 to TRBJ2-1; 8 positions match TRBD1. V gave up 4 bases and J gave up 3 bases; unmatched junction bases: 3. Germline CDR1 is SGHRS and CDR2 is YFSETQ. The CDR3 consists of 14 residues. CDR3 protein: CASSHGTGYNEQFF. The CDR3 DNA follows: TGCGCCAGCAGCCACGGGACAGGCTACAATGAGCAGTTCTTC.

This chain links TRBV2 with TRBJ2-3; 11 bases fit TRBD2. V lost 10 bases, J lost 6 bases, and 24 bases stayed unmatched. The V gene's germline CDR1 is SNHLY and CDR2 FYNNEI. The CDR3 is 19 amino acids. This CDR3 is CATGILAGDPWGIKDTQYF. The CDR3 DNA reads TGTGCCACTGGCATACTAGCGGGGGACCCGTGGGGTATAAAGGATACGCAGTATTTT.

This clone has only a few counts. The J gene is TRBJ1-6, the V gene TRBV27; D call uncertain. Germline CDR1 and CDR2: MNHEY and SMNVEV (reference sequence). The CDR3 is made up of 13 amino acids. V lost 8 bases, J lost 7 bases, and 12 bases lay in between. The CDR3 spells CASAERANSPLHF. DNA of the CDR3: TGTGCCAGCGCGGAGAGGGCGAATTCACCCCTCCACTTT.

For the CDR3, the DNA is TGTGCCGTAACAATAAAAGAGACAGGGGACTACGAGCAGTACTTC. Its translation: CAVTIKETGDYEQYF. The V call is TRBV6-6, the J call TRBJ2-7; 8 bases line up with TRBD1. Germline lookup yields CDR1 MNHNY and CDR2 SVGAGI (reference sequence). This CDR3 has 15 residues. V shed 11 bases, J shed 3 bases, and the junction held 15 bases outside the gene matches.

The genes are TRBV5-1 and TRBJ2-7; D is ambiguous. The V end was cut by 0 bases, the J end by 3 bases, with 10 bases between. Germline V gives CDR1 SGHRS, CDR2 YFSETQ. The CDR3 contains 14 residues. The CDR3 DNA is TGCGCCAGCAGCTTGGGGACGTTTGGCTACGAGCAGTACTTC. The encoded protein is CASSLGTFGYEQYF.

V gene TRBV6-5 combines with J gene TRBJ2-7; 10 positions match TRBD1. Looked up from germline, CDR1 is MNHEY and CDR2 is SVGAGI. The CDR3 contains 15 residues. V shed 5 bases and J 6 bases; nucleotides not matched to a gene: 10. CDR3 loop: CASSATGTGVFEQYF. The CDR3 nucleotides read TGTGCCAGCAGTGCGACCGGGACAGGGGTTTTCGAGCAGTACTTC.

V is TRBV7-8 and J is TRBJ1-1; 7 bases are a match to TRBD1. The CDR3 loop spans 15 amino acids. Germline V CDR1 and CDR2: SGHVS, FQNEAQ. V lost 1 base, J lost 3 bases, and 5 bases stayed unmatched. For the CDR3, the DNA is TGTGCCAGCAGCTTAGTCCAGGGGGTTCACACTGAAGCTTTCTTT. Protein sequence: CASSLVQGVHTEAFF. Full variable domain (missing parts from reference TRBV7-8 and TRBJ1-1): GAGVSQSPRYKVAKRGQDVALRCDPISGHVSLFWYQQALGQGPEFLTYFQNEAQLDKSGLPSDRFFAERPEGSVSTLKIQRTQQEDSAVYLCASSLVQGVHTEAFFGQGTRLTVV.

V usage is TRBV9 and J usage is TRBJ1-2; 10 bases are a match to TRBD1. This CDR3 is built from 15 residues. Trimming at V came to 3 bases and at J to 2 bases, leaving 4 bases not matched to a gene. CDR1 SGDLS and CDR2 YYNGEE come from the germline V gene. The chain's CDR3 is CASSGGQGMNYGYTF. The CDR3 coding sequence is TGTGCCAGCAGCGGGGGACAGGGGATGAACTATGGCTACACCTTC. Full variable domain (missing parts from reference TRBV9 and TRBJ1-2): DSGVTQTPKHLITATGQRVTLRCSPRSGDLSVYWYQQSLDQGLQFLIQYYNGEERAKGNILERFSAQQFPDLHSELNLSSLELGDSALYFCASSGGQGMNYGYTFGSGTRLTVV.

The V and J genes are TRBV7-2 and TRBJ1-5; TRBD1 aligns across 11 bases. The CDR3 sequence is 15 residues long. V lost 5 bases, J lost 7 bases, and 7 bases stayed unmatched. Germline V gene data show CDR1 as SGHTA and CDR2 as FQGNSA. The CDR3 reads CASSTWGQGGQPQHF. The DNA for the CDR3 is TGTGCCAGCAGCACATGGGGACAGGGGGGCCAGCCCCAGCATTTT.

Here the CDR3 reads CASSGLEDNQPQHF. Here the CDR3 DNA reads TGCGCCAGCTCGGGACTCGAGGACAATCAGCCCCAGCATTTT. The V gene is TRBV10-2, the J gene TRBJ1-5; TRBD1 might be the D (5 bases). Germline V gene sequence: CDR1 WSHSY, CDR2 SAAADI. This CDR3 region has 14 residues. The V gene lost 8 bases and the J gene lost 3 bases, with 14 bases spanning the gap.

The chain employs TRBV19 and TRBJ2-7, with 7 bases identical to TRBD1. The V and J ends lost 3 bases and 2 bases, in that order; junction bases with no gene match: 7. This CDR3 contains 15 residues. CDR1 is LNHDA and CDR2 is SQIVND in the germline V gene (reference sequence). CDR3 nucleotide sequence: TGTGCCAGTAGTATTAGTCAGGGACAGACCTACGAGCAGTACTTC. Amino acids: CASSISQGQTYEQYF.

The chain recombines TRBV5-1 with TRBJ2-5; D call uncertain. The CDR3 spans 15 residues. Per germline, CDR1 SGHRS and CDR2 YFSETQ. Trimming left V 0 bases short and J 4 bases short, with 13 bases between. CDR3 region: CASSLEQHRGETQYF. The CDR3, as DNA: TGCGCCAGCAGCTTGGAACAACACCGAGGAGAGACCCAGTACTTC.

This rearrangement joins TRBV11-2 to TRBJ1-6; D gene unclear. V was trimmed by 5 bases and J by 4 bases, leaving 9 bases between them. The CDR3 totals 14 residues. Germline CDR1 SGHAT, CDR2 FQNNGV. CDR3: CASSPLGYNSPLHF. CDR3 nucleotide sequence: TGTGCCAGCAGCCCGTTGGGTTATAATTCACCCCTCCACTTT.

The chain has TRBV5-1 and TRBJ1-2; D unclear. The ends were cut back, 0 bases at V and 5 bases at J, with 17 bases in the middle. Germline V gene data show CDR1 as SGHRS and CDR2 as YFSETQ. This CDR3 has 16 residues. The CDR3 loop reads CASSLVNQDRRYGYTF. In DNA, the CDR3 is TGCGCCAGCAGCTTGGTAAACCAGGACCGCAGGTATGGCTACACCTTC.

In regard to this clone: Other DNA sequences within the sample encode an identical CDR3. This chain connects TRBV4-2 to TRBJ2-5, with 8 bases identical to TRBD1. CDR3 length: 14 residues. Germline V lookup: CDR1 LGHNA, CDR2 YNFKEQ. Germline trimming cut 1 base from V and 5 bases from J; bases unmatched to any gene: 3. The CDR3 loop reads CASSQAGGGETQYF. In nucleotides, the CDR3 is TGTGCCAGCAGCCAAGCAGGGGGCGGGGAGACCCAGTACTTC.

V gene TRBV18 combines with J gene TRBJ1-4; D unresolved. CDR3 length equals 15 residues. Germline CDR1 KGHSH, CDR2 LQKENI. The V end was cut by 5 bases, the J end by 1 base, with 11 bases between. CDR3: CASSIWTETNEKLFF. CDR3 DNA sequence: TGTGCCAGCTCAATCTGGACGGAAACTAATGAAAAACTGTTTTTT. The whole variable domain, filled in from reference TRBV18 and TRBJ1-4, reads NAGVMQNPRHLVRRRGQEARLRCSPMKGHSHVYWYRQLPEEGLKFMVYLQKENIIDESGMPKERFSAEFPKEGPSILRIQQVVRGDSAAYFCASSIWTETNEKLFFGSGTQLSVL.

This rearrangement joins TRBV19 to TRBJ1-4; D is possibly TRBD1 (5 bases). V was shortened by 8 bases and J by 4 bases, with 11 bases between the two germline ends. This CDR3 has 13 residues. Germline V gene sequence: CDR1 LNHDA, CDR2 SQIVND (reference sequence). CDR3 nucleotides: TGTGCCAGTCGTCGGGGGTTTAATGAAAAACTGTTTTTT. Translated, it gives CASRRGFNEKLFF.

The chain employs TRBV25-1 and TRBJ2-1, with D maybe TRBD2 (7 bases). This CDR3 region has 15 residues. Germline CDR1 MGHDK, CDR2 SYGVNS. V was pared by 7 bases and J by 7 bases, with 20 bases between. Here the CDR3 reads CASTAGGLLRNEQFF. CDR3 nucleotides: TGTGCCAGCACTGCCGGGGGGCTACTTCGGAATGAGCAGTTCTTC.

This chain connects TRBV18 to TRBJ1-1; TRBD1 matches 7 bases. The V and J ends lost 2 bases and 0 bases, in that order; junction bases with no gene match: 6. This CDR3 has 16 residues. Germline V gene lookup returns CDR1 KGHSH and CDR2 LQKENI. CDR3 sequence reads: CASSPGSGQMNTEAFF. CDR3 sequence (DNA): TGTGCCAGCTCACCAGGGTCGGGACAGATGAACACTGAAGCTTTCTTT. The complete variable domain, with remaining parts taken from reference TRBV18 and TRBJ1-1, reads NAGVMQNPRHLVRRRGQEARLRCSPMKGHSHVYWYRQLPEEGLKFMVYLQKENIIDESGMPKERFSAEFPKEGPSILRIQQVVRGDSAAYFCASSPGSGQMNTEAFFGQGTRLTVV.

As concerns this clone: Other DNA sequences in this specimen translate into the identical CDR3. The chain links TRBV10-3 to TRBJ2-5; unclear D gene. This CDR3 is built from 12 residues. Germline V lookup: CDR1 ENHRY, CDR2 SYGVKD. Trimming cost V 4 bases and J 4 bases, with 7 bases left between them. The CDR3 nucleotides read TGTGCCATCAGTGGGAACGCAGAGACCCAGTACTTC. This encodes CAISGNAETQYF.